Listed here are 25 T cell receptor beta chains from one sample, sequenced in a study of long-term antiretroviral therapy in people with HIV. A v3.0 immunoSEQ assay was performed at survey level. Data came from immunoSEQ multiplex PCR; TCRdb stores just in-frame clones and leaves some out. The sample holds about 22,000 clones, roughly 85% seen once. The sequences come from unsorted PBMCs, collected 1.2 years after starting antiretroviral therapy. The receptors shown here come from a woman aged 40 to 50 with HIV.

The V gene is TRBV6-5, the J gene TRBJ2-2; no firm D call. The length of the CDR3 is 15 residues. V was trimmed by 6 bases and J by 1 base, leaving 12 bases between them. Germline V gene data show CDR1 as MNHEY and CDR2 as SVGAGI. The CDR3 region is CASRSGTENTGELFF. The CDR3, as DNA: TGTGCCAGCAGGTCTGGTACAGAGAACACCGGGGAGCTGTTTTTT.

The V call is TRBV11-2, the J call TRBJ1-3, with D possibly TRBD1 on 5 matching bases. There are 16 residues in the CDR3. Trimming pared 5 bases from V and 2 bases from J, leaving 16 bases between. From germline, CDR1 is SGHAT and CDR2 FQNNGV. The CDR3 coding sequence is TGTGCCAGCAGCCCTACCGTGCAGGGACCTGGAAACACCATATATTTT. Translating gives CASSPTVQGPGNTIYF.

The rearrangement links TRBV6-1 to TRBJ1-1; D is unclear. Trimming shortened V by 4 bases and J by 3 bases, and 9 bases separated the two germline ends. The germline gives CDR1 MNHNS, CDR2 SASEGT. This CDR3 has 13 amino acids. Here the CDR3 DNA reads TGTGCCAGCAGTGGGGTTTGGGACACTGAAGCTTTCTTT. This translates into CASSGVWDTEAFF.

The V call is TRBV9, the J call TRBJ2-1; 12 positions match TRBD2. From germline, CDR1 is SGDLS and CDR2 YYNGEE. With V trimmed by 0 bases and J by 10 bases, 11 bases remained unmatched. The CDR3 has 17 amino acids. The CDR3 region has the DNA TGTGCCAGCAGCGTAGTGGCAGGTCTAGCGGGGGGGCGCGAGCAGTTCTTC. Protein sequence: CASSVVAGLAGGREQFF.

V usage is TRBV7-9 and J usage is TRBJ2-7; D remains unclear. V shed 4 bases and J shed 0 bases, with 10 bases lying between them. CDR1 and CDR2 (germline): SEHNR, FQNEAQ (reference sequence). The CDR3 contains 14 residues. The chain's CDR3 is CASSSTEVSYEQYF. CDR3 coding DNA: TGTGCCAGCAGCTCTACCGAGGTCTCCTACGAGCAGTACTTC.

The chain joins TRBV5-4 to TRBJ1-1; no definite D call. The germline V gene has CDR1 SGHNT and CDR2 YYREEE (reference sequence). V lost 4 bases and J lost 0, with 19 bases in between. The CDR3 is made up of 17 amino acids. CDR3 amino acids: CASSTDNLGEVNTEAFF. DNA of the CDR3: TGTGCCAGCAGCACCGACAACCTCGGGGAGGTGAACACTGAAGCTTTCTTT.

Only one count was recorded for this clone. The CDR3 region has the DNA TGTGCCAGCAGCTTAGGTGGGACCGGGGTCTACGAGCAGTACTTC. Residues: CASSLGGTGVYEQYF. V and J are TRBV11-2 and TRBJ2-7; D might be TRBD1 or TRBD2, each matching 5 bases. CDR1 is SGHAT and CDR2 is FQNNGV in the germline V gene. The CDR3 covers 15 residues. With 1 base removed from V and 3 bases from J, the gap between germline ends came to 13 bases.

In this sample, this clone turned up a few times. V gene TRBV4-2 combines with J gene TRBJ2-7; D possibly corresponds to TRBD1 (5 bases). The V end was cut by 0 bases, the J end by 0 bases, with 9 bases between. CDR1 is LGHNA, CDR2 YNFKEQ, per germline. The CDR3 length is 15 residues. The CDR3 reads CASSQEDDSSYEQYF. DNA for the CDR3: TGTGCCAGCAGCCAAGAGGACGACAGCTCCTACGAGCAGTACTTC.

The rearrangement links TRBV6-1 to TRBJ1-2; 11 nucleotides align to TRBD1. The germline V gene encodes CDR1 MNHNS and CDR2 SASEGT. With 4 bases clipped from V and 4 bases from J, the junction kept 11 bases outside the gene matches. CDR3 size: 17 residues. The CDR3 sequence is CASSVRDRGEGVYGYTF. The DNA for the CDR3 is TGTGCCAGCAGTGTTAGGGACAGGGGGGAAGGGGTCTATGGCTACACCTTC.

This clone was recorded only once. J is TRBJ1-4 and V is TRBV15; D gene unclear. This CDR3 has 11 residues. The V end was cut by 4 bases, the J end by 7 bases, with 4 bases between. Germline CDR1 is LNHNV and CDR2 is YYDKDF (reference sequence). CDR3 amino acids: CATSIREKLFF. Here the CDR3 DNA reads TGTGCCACCAGCATTCGTGAAAAACTGTTTTTT.

V is TRBV19 and J is TRBJ1-1; D is perhaps TRBD1 (5 bases). Looked up from germline, CDR1 is LNHDA and CDR2 is SQIVND (reference sequence). This CDR3 region has 13 residues. The ends were cut back, 5 bases at V and 5 bases at J, with 12 bases in the middle. The CDR3 nucleotides are TGTGCCAGTAGTTTCAGGGTGGGTACTGAAGCTTTCTTT. Amino acid sequence: CASSFRVGTEAFF.

The chain couples TRBV9 to TRBJ2-1; D may be TRBD2 (6 bases). V lost 0 bases and J lost 7, with 11 bases in between. The CDR3 spans 14 residues. Germline CDR1 SGDLS, CDR2 YYNGEE. The CDR3 DNA reads TGTGCCAGCAGCGTAGTTGATAGCGGTAATGAGCAGTTCTTC. Translating it yields CASSVVDSGNEQFF.

The chain uses TRBV7-9 and TRBJ1-2; the match to TRBD1 covers 9 bases. Germline CDR1 and CDR2: SEHNR and FQNEAQ (reference sequence). The J segment lost 5 bases and the V segment lost 3 bases, leaving 4 bases of the junction unmatched. CDR3 length equals 14 residues. The CDR3 protein is CASSLGQGGYGYTF. CDR3 in DNA: TGTGCCAGCAGCTTGGGACAGGGAGGGTATGGCTACACCTTC.

V usage is TRBV2 and J usage is TRBJ2-2; D not certain. Trimming removed 7 bases at V and 5 bases at J, with 11 bases between. Germline-derived CDR1 and CDR2 are SNHLY and FYNNEI. The CDR3 loop spans 13 amino acids. In nucleotides, the CDR3 is TGTGCCAGCAACTTAGCCGGGACCGGGGAGCTGTTTTTT. This codes for CASNLAGTGELFF. Filled out from reference TRBV2 and TRBJ2-2, the complete variable domain reads EPEVTQTPSHQVTQMGQEVILRCVPISNHLYFYWYRQILGQKVEFLVSFYNNEISEKSEIFDDQFSVERPDGSNFTLKIRSTKLEDSAMYFCASNLAGTGELFFGEGSRLTVL.

This chain uses TRBV9 with TRBJ1-2, with D perhaps matching TRBD1 (6 bases). Germline V lookup: CDR1 SGDLS, CDR2 YYNGEE. This CDR3 has 16 amino acids. V lost 4 bases and J 0 bases, leaving 16 bases between the germline ends. For the CDR3, the DNA is TGTGCCAGCAGCCCGGACAGCTTCTCGGCTAACTATGGCTACACCTTC. This sequence encodes CASSPDSFSANYGYTF.

The chain links TRBV28 to TRBJ1-3; D is unresolved. The CDR3 extends over 16 amino acids. Germline CDR1 reads MDHEN; CDR2 reads SYDVKM. V shed 4 bases and J shed 4 bases, with 17 bases lying between them. Written as DNA, the CDR3 is TGTGCCAGCAGTTCCCTCAAAACGGGCTGGGGAAACACCATATATTTT. Its translation is CASSSLKTGWGNTIYF. Drawing the rest from reference TRBV28 and TRBJ1-3, the complete variable domain is DVKVTQSSRYLVKRTGEKVFLECVQDMDHENMFWYRQDPGLGLRLIYFSYDVKMKEKGDIPEGYSVSREKKERFSLILESASTNQTSMYLCASSSLKTGWGNTIYFGEGSWLTVV.

The chain employs TRBV29-1 and TRBJ2-2; D is perhaps TRBD2 (6 bases). CDR1 and CDR2 from the germline V gene are SQVTM and ANQGSEA. Trimming pared 1 base from V and 6 bases from J, leaving 12 bases between. CDR3 length: 14 amino acids. In nucleotides, the CDR3 is TGCAGCGTTGAAGTTGGACGGGGGTCCGGGGAGCTGTTTTTT. Protein sequence: CSVEVGRGSGELFF.

V and J are TRBV13 and TRBJ2-7; 10 bases agree with TRBD1. This CDR3 contains 15 residues. V lost 8 bases and J lost 6; bases outside the gene matches: 13. Germline CDR1 PRHDT, CDR2 FYEKMQ (reference sequence). This CDR3 is CASHDRDRGVSEQYF. CDR3 sequence (DNA): TGTGCCAGCCATGACCGGGACAGGGGTGTCTCCGAGCAGTACTTC.

This clone was seen once. This chain joins TRBV18 and TRBJ2-1; TRBD1 might be the D (6 bases). With 5 bases removed from V and 9 bases from J, the gap between germline ends came to 14 bases. The CDR3 is 13 residues long. CDR1 and CDR2 (germline): KGHSH, LQKENI. The DNA for the CDR3 is TGTGCCAGCTCAAGGACAGACTCGGCTGAGCAGTTCTTC. Amino acid sequence: CASSRTDSAEQFF.

The rearrangement joins TRBV27 to TRBJ1-5; D is undetermined. The CDR3 extends over 13 amino acids. Germline V gene lookup returns CDR1 MNHEY and CDR2 SMNVEV (reference sequence). Deletions cut 5 bases from V and 11 bases from J, with 16 bases between. The CDR3 sequence: CASSPLSGTAQHF. The CDR3 bases are TGTGCCAGCAGTCCCCTTTCGGGTACGGCCCAGCATTTT.

J is TRBJ1-1 and V is TRBV11-2, with D possibly matching TRBD1 (5 bases). This CDR3 is 16 amino acids long. Between the trimmed V and J ends, which lost 5 bases and 5 bases, there was a span of 21 bases. Looked up from germline, CDR1 is SGHAT and CDR2 is FQNNGV. CDR3 protein: CASSQNLDGGGTEAFF. CDR3 in DNA: TGTGCCAGCAGCCAGAACCTTGACGGTGGGGGGACTGAAGCTTTCTTT.

The chain employs TRBV10-3 and TRBJ2-5; D perhaps matches TRBD2 (7 bases). The CDR3 runs to 14 residues. Per the germline V gene, CDR1 is ENHRY and CDR2 is SYGVKD. The V end was cut by 5 bases, the J end by 5 bases, with 15 bases between. In DNA form, the CDR3 reads TGTGCCATCAGTCCGGGACACGGGAGGGAGACCCAGTACTTC. It is translated as CAISPGHGRETQYF.

This chain joins TRBV2 and TRBJ1-6, with 7 bases aligning to TRBD1. V dropped 3 bases and J dropped 7; count of bases not matched to a gene: 9. CDR3 length: 16 amino acids. Germline loops: CDR1 SNHLY, CDR2 FYNNEI. Written as DNA, the CDR3 is TGTGCCAGCAGTGACTCTCCGGGACAGAGAAATTCACCCCTCCACTTT. This gives the protein CASSDSPGQRNSPLHF.

The gene calls are TRBV19 and TRBJ2-7; D may match TRBD1 or TRBD2 (5 bases each). In germline, CDR1 is LNHDA, CDR2 SQIVND (reference sequence). The CDR3 is 15 residues long. Trimming removed 6 bases at V and 2 bases at J, with 17 bases between. Here the CDR3 DNA reads TGTGCCAGTAGCTTAGGGACGGTGGGCCCCTACGAGCAGTACTTC. This sequence encodes CASSLGTVGPYEQYF.

In its sample, this clone was seen once. The chain recombines TRBV11-2 with TRBJ2-3, with 8 nucleotides matching TRBD2. The CDR3 spans 16 residues. Germline CDR1 SGHAT, CDR2 FQNNGV. The J segment lost 2 bases and the V segment lost 4 bases, leaving 8 bases of the junction unmatched. This CDR3 is CASSSLSGEYTDTQYF. CDR3 in DNA: TGTGCCAGCAGCTCTCTTAGCGGGGAATACACAGATACGCAGTATTTT.